A single TCR beta chain is shown here with its context. The germline V and J ends were trimmed by 8 bases and 4 bases, with 14 bases remaining between them. Germline CDR1 reads SGHTA; CDR2 reads FQGNSA. This CDR3 region has 14 residues. Survey-level immunoSEQ sequencing profiled the TCR beta repertoire. Repertoires were generated with immunoSEQ multiplex PCR, while TCRdb's copy carries only in-frame clones and drops some. The table includes under 65,000 clones, just over 90% detected once. The sample comprised PBMCs. This clonotype was obtained from a man aged 40-49 years with rheumatoid arthritis. The V gene is TRBV7-2, the J gene TRBJ1-4; D is unclear. CDR3 bases: TGTGCCAGCGGTAATGGCAGAGATAATGAAAAACTGTTTTTT. Translated: CASGNGRDNEKLFF.